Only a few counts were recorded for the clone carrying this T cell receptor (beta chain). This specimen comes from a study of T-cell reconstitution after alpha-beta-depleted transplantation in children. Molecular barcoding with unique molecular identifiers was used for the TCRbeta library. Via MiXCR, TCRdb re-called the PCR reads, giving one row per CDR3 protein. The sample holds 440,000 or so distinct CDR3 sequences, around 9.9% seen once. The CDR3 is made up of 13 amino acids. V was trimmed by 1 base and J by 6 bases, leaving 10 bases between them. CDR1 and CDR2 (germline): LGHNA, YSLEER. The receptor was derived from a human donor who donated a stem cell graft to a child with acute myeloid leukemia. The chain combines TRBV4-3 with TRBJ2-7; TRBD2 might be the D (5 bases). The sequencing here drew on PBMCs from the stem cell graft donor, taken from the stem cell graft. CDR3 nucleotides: TGCGCCAGCAGCCAAGTACTAGACCGCGAGCAGTACTTC. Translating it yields CASSQVLDREQYF.